This T cell receptor (beta chain) was identified in a study of blood T cell repertoires in COVID-19. Sequenced by immunoSEQ multiplex PCR; TCRdb stores in-frame clones only, minus some. The sample has about 310,000 clones; about 89% are singletons. CDR1 MDHEN and CDR2 SYDVKM come from the germline V gene. Trimming cost V 6 bases and J 5 bases; bases outside gene matches: 13. This CDR3 is built from 16 residues. The chain combines TRBV28 with TRBJ1-2; 9 bases line up with TRBD1. This sequence originates from a woman between 50 and 59 years old who had recovered from COVID-19. The sample consisted of peripheral blood. The CDR3 protein is CASRKSRDRVVYGYTF. As DNA, the CDR3 is TGTGCCAGCAGAAAGAGCAGGGACAGGGTAGTTTATGGCTACACCTTC.